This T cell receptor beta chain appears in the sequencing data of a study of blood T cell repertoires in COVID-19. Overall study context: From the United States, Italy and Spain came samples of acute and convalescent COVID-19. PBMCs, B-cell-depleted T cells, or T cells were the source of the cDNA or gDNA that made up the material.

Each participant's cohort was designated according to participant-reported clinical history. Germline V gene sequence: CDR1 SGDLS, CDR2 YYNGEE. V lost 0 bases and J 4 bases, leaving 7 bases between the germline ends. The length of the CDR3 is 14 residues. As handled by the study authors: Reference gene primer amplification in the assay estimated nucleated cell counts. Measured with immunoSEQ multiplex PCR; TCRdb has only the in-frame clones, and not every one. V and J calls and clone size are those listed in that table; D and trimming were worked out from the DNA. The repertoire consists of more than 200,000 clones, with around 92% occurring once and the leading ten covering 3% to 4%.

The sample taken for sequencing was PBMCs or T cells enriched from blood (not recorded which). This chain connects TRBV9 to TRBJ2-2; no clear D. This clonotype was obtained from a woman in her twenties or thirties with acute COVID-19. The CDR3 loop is CASSVGVSTGELFF. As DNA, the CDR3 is TGTGCCAGCAGCGTAGGCGTGTCCACCGGGGAGCTGTTTTTT.